This TCR beta chain was profiled in a study of cytomegalovirus exposure and HLA in healthy donors. Vbeta (60) and Jbeta (13) primers were used in the PCR. This table comes from immunoSEQ multiplex PCR, and its TCRdb copy is limited to in-frame clones, with some not included. The top ten clones hold 4.5% to 6.5% of a sample with about 140,000 clones, 80% of them seen once. CDR1 and CDR2 (germline): LNHDA, SQIVND (reference sequence). V shed 7 bases and J 3 bases; nucleotides not matched to a gene: 14. There are 16 residues in the CDR3. This receptor was taken from a male donor in good health and CMV-seronegative. Sequencing was performed on PBMCs. The genes are TRBV19 and TRBJ1-1, with 7 bases identical to TRBD1. The CDR3 DNA reads as TGTGCCAGTAAACCCCACCTTGGACAGGAGGACACTGAAGCTTTCTTT. It codes for CASKPHLGQEDTEAFF.